These T cell receptor beta chains were read from a single sample in a study of blood T cell repertoires in COVID-19. Using immunoSEQ multiplex PCR, the repertoire was profiled, and TCRdb retains in-frame clones only, with some absent. The table records 250,000 to 300,000 clones, about nine tenths of them present only once. The sample consisted of peripheral blood. Receptor source: a woman aged 25 to 39 with COVID-19, enrolled during active disease. Each CDR3 is given with its conserved first and last residue. A D gene is named only where the DNA matches it firmly. A clone size is listed for some rows: how often the clone was seen (once, few, many), or a class if it is expanded.

j_gene,abundance,v_gene,d_gene,CDR3nt,CDR3aa
TRBJ2-7,.,TRBV4-3,.,TGCGCCAGCAGCCAAGAAGCCAGGGTCTACGAGCAGTACTTC,CASSQEARVYEQYF
TRBJ1-1,.,TRBV11-2,.,TGTGCCAGCAGCTCAATGGCAGGGCTCAACACTGAAGCTTTCTTT,CASSSMAGLNTEAFF
TRBJ1-2,.,TRBV28,.,TGTGCCAGCAGTATCCCGGGGGGCAGTTATGGCTACACCTTC,CASSIPGGSYGYTF
TRBJ2-7,.,TRBV6-6,TRBD2,TGTGCCAGCAGTTACTCACTGCTTGGGACTAGCAAGTACTTC,CASSYSLLGTSKYF
TRBJ1-2,once,TRBV28,TRBD1,TGTGCCAGCAGTACAGAACAGGGGGCTAGGGACTATGGCTACACCTTC,CASSTEQGARDYGYTF
TRBJ1-6,.,TRBV27,.,TGTGCCAGCAGCTTTCGGGCCCAGGGGCTAAATTCACCCCTCCACTTT,CASSFRAQGLNSPLHF
TRBJ1-2,.,TRBV20-1,.,TGCAGTGGTTCGGGGAATGGCTACACCTTC,CSGSGNGYTF
TRBJ2-1,.,TRBV25-1,TRBD2,TGTGCCAGCAGTGAGGGGGGGAGGTATGAGCAGTTCTTC,CASSEGGRYEQFF
TRBJ1-6,.,TRBV30,.,TGTGCCTGGAGCAGGACAGCTGGGTCGGCCCTCCACTTT,CAWSRTAGSALHF
TRBJ2-3,.,TRBV9,TRBD2,TGTGCCAGCAGCGTAGTGGGAGGGCACACAGATACGCAGTATTTT,CASSVVGGHTDTQYF
TRBJ2-1,.,TRBV3-1/TRBV3-2,.,TGTGCCAGCAGCCTCAAGCTGCCCTACAATGAGCAGTTCTTC,CASSLKLPYNEQFF
TRBJ2-3,.,TRBV5-1,TRBD2,TGCGCCAGCAGCCTGGAACTAGCGGGAGTGGGAGATACGCAGTATTTT,CASSLELAGVGDTQYF
TRBJ1-6,.,TRBV30,.,TGTGCCTGGACCTCTCAACAGGGCTGGAATTCACCCCTCCACTTT,CAWTSQQGWNSPLHF
TRBJ1-2,.,TRBV11-2,TRBD1,TGTGCCAGCAGCTTCCGGGACAGGGGCAACTATGGCTACACCTTC,CASSFRDRGNYGYTF
TRBJ1-6,few,TRBV6-5,TRBD1,TGTGCCAGCAGGGTCCCGACAGGGGACGATTCACCCCTCCACTTT,CASRVPTGDDSPLHF
TRBJ2-7,.,TRBV30,TRBD1,TGTGCCTGGAGGGGACAGAATCCCTCCTACGAGCAGTACTTC,CAWRGQNPSYEQYF
TRBJ1-1,.,TRBV4-1,TRBD1,TGCGCCAGCAGCCAGGAGACAGGGCCCACTGAAGCTTTCTTT,CASSQETGPTEAFF
TRBJ2-5,.,TRBV15,.,TGTGCCACCAGCAGAGATCGGGGTCATGAGACCCAGTACTTC,CATSRDRGHETQYF
TRBJ2-5,.,TRBV5-4,.,TGTGCCAGCAGCTTCCGGGAGCAAGAGACCCAGTACTTC,CASSFREQETQYF
TRBJ1-1,.,TRBV7-9,TRBD1,TGTGCCAGCAGCCCGGGACAGGTGAACACTGAAGCTTTCTTT,CASSPGQVNTEAFF